Below, one TCR beta chain is given with its context. This record comes from a study of blood T cell repertoires in COVID-19. Looking at the study overall: The cDNA or gDNA used as material had been derived from T cells, B-cell-depleted T cells, or PBMCs.

Clones were read by immunoSEQ multiplex PCR, and TCRdb kept only the in-frame ones, dropping some. This table has 200,000 or so clones, approximately 84% appearing once. Trimming took off 0 bases at V and 3 bases at J, with 9 bases between the two ends. This CDR3 region has 14 residues. Germline loops: CDR1 GTSNPN, CDR2 SVGIG (reference sequence). The receptor comes from a human donor with acute or convalescent COVID-19. The donor label of this sample is uncertain. This rearrangement joins TRBV30 to TRBJ2-1; D is perhaps TRBD1 (5 bases). The sample was peripheral blood. The CDR3 DNA reads TGTGCCTGGAGTGTTAGGACATACTACAATGAGCAGTTCTTC. It translates to CAWSVRTYYNEQFF.